A single sample is the source of the 18 T cell receptor beta chains below, sequenced in a study of chemoradiotherapy in HPV16-positive cancers. The assay was immunoSEQ multiplex PCR, and TCRdb's table has in-frame clones only and misses some. The repertoire consists of roughly 8,400 clones, with roughly 77% occurring once and the leading ten covering more than 7%. This material was collected from a patient who underwent chemoradiotherapy. These receptors were obtained from a human donor with HPV-associated anogenital cancer.

The chain combines TRBV30 with TRBJ1-6; TRBD1 is a possible D gene (5 bases). V lost 0 bases to trimming and J lost 7 bases, with 13 bases between them. The CDR3 runs to 15 residues. Germline CDR1 GTSNPN, CDR2 SVGIG (reference sequence). The CDR3 DNA is TGTGCCTGGAGTGTACAAGGGGCGGGGAATTCACCCCTCCACTTT. Its translation is CAWSVQGAGNSPLHF.

The chain uses TRBV7-2 and TRBJ1-2, with 9 positions matching TRBD1. The CDR3 length is 14 residues. V lost 4 bases and J lost 6; bases outside the gene matches: 6. Germline CDR1 is SGHTA and CDR2 is FQGNSA. CDR3 bases: TGTGCCAGCAGCTCCCACGGGACAGGGAATGGCTACACCTTC. Protein: CASSSHGTGNGYTF.

The rearrangement links TRBV4-2 to TRBJ2-5; 14 bases match TRBD2. V dropped 1 base and J dropped 4; count of bases not matched to a gene: 8. This CDR3 contains 18 residues. Germline lookup yields CDR1 LGHNA and CDR2 YNFKEQ. The CDR3 DNA is TGTGCCAGCAGCCAAGCGGTGGGACTAGCGGGGGTATTAGAGACCCAGTACTTC. As protein: CASSQAVGLAGVLETQYF.

The chain links TRBV4-3 to TRBJ1-1; tentative D call: TRBD1 (6 bases). V shed 0 bases and J shed 5 bases, with 19 bases lying between them. The V gene's germline CDR1 is LGHNA and CDR2 YSLEER. The CDR3 length is 17 residues. The CDR3 reads CASSQDWGSGVRTEAFF. In DNA form, the CDR3 reads TGCGCCAGCAGCCAAGACTGGGGGTCAGGGGTTCGGACTGAAGCTTTCTTT.

The V and J genes are TRBV29-1 and TRBJ2-5, with 7 bases identical to TRBD1. Per the germline V gene, CDR1 is SQVTM and CDR2 is ANQGSEA. The CDR3 extends over 13 amino acids. J gave up 3 bases and V 2 bases, and 3 bases lay outside the gene matches. Here the CDR3 DNA reads TGCAGCGTTGAACCACAGGGGAAAGAGACCCAGTACTTC. As protein: CSVEPQGKETQYF.

V usage is TRBV4-3 and J usage is TRBJ1-1; a weak D match, TRBD1 (6 bases). Germline V gene data show CDR1 as LGHNA and CDR2 as YSLEER. V dropped 6 bases and J dropped 5 bases, with 16 bases sitting between them. The CDR3 has 14 residues. The CDR3 bases are TGCGCCAGCAGTCGACTTCCAGGGGAGACTGAAGCTTTCTTT. Translation: CASSRLPGETEAFF.

The chain carries TRBV9 and TRBJ1-4, with TRBD1 matching 10 bases. There are 21 residues in the CDR3. V was pared by 0 bases and J by 0 bases, with 14 bases of the junction left unmatched. In germline, CDR1 is SGDLS, CDR2 YYNGEE. The CDR3 coding sequence is TGTGCCAGCAGCGTAGAAATGTTAGGACAGGGGGTTCCCGCAACTAATGAAAAACTGTTTTTT. Encoded protein: CASSVEMLGQGVPATNEKLFF.

This clone was seen only once. CDR3 nucleotides: TGCGCCAGCAGTCGGGCGGGGGGGAGCACAGATACGCAGTATTTT. Translating it yields CASSRAGGSTDTQYF. V is TRBV4-1 and J is TRBJ2-3; 9 nucleotides agree with TRBD2. Germline lookup yields CDR1 MGHRA and CDR2 YSYEKL. The CDR3 covers 15 residues. J was trimmed by 0 bases and V by 6 bases; bases with no gene match: 4.

The V call is TRBV11-1, the J call TRBJ2-1, with a weak D call TRBD2 (6 bases). V lost 5 bases and J 8 bases, leaving 10 bases between the germline ends. The CDR3 loop spans 12 amino acids. CDR1 and CDR2 from the germline V gene are SGHAT and FQDESV (reference sequence). CDR3 protein: CASSPRGYEQFF. As DNA, the CDR3 is TGTGCCAGCAGCCCGCGGGGATATGAGCAGTTCTTC.

The chain uses TRBV4-3 and TRBJ2-5; a possible D gene is TRBD2 (5 bases). From germline, CDR1 is LGHNA and CDR2 YSLEER. The CDR3 covers 16 residues. Trimming shortened V by 4 bases and J by 1 base, and 16 bases separated the two germline ends. The CDR3 is CASSPRGGHPQETQYF. The CDR3, as DNA: TGCGCCAGCAGCCCTCGGGGTGGCCATCCCCAAGAGACCCAGTACTTC.

The chain employs TRBV9 and TRBJ2-1; 8 nucleotides line up with TRBD2. V was pared by 3 bases and J by 8 bases, with 13 bases of the junction left unmatched. The CDR3 extends over 16 amino acids. Germline assignment: CDR1 SGDLS and CDR2 YYNGEE. CDR3 in amino acids: CASSAPFSSGGDEQFF. The DNA for the CDR3 is TGTGCCAGCAGCGCCCCGTTTAGCTCGGGGGGGGATGAGCAGTTCTTC.

This chain joins TRBV27 and TRBJ1-1; 11 nucleotides align to TRBD1. The CDR3 runs 17 residues. V lost 5 bases and J lost 0; bases outside the gene matches: 8. Per the germline V gene, CDR1 is MNHEY and CDR2 is SMNVEV (reference sequence). CDR3: CASSQGQGATMNTEAFF. CDR3 DNA sequence: TGTGCCAGCAGTCAAGGACAGGGGGCAACAATGAACACTGAAGCTTTCTTT.

This clone has only a few counts. The chain couples TRBV6-1 to TRBJ1-6; no firm D call. This CDR3 has 14 residues. Germline CDR1 MNHNS, CDR2 SASEGT. The V end lost 3 bases, the J end lost 4 bases, and 7 bases lay between the germline ends. The CDR3 region is CASSDLSYNSPLHF. The CDR3 nucleotides are TGTGCCAGCAGTGACCTTTCGTATAATTCACCCCTCCACTTT.

This chain connects TRBV11-2 to TRBJ2-1, with 9 bases lining up with TRBD2. The V segment lost 4 bases and the J segment 6 bases; nucleotides outside the gene matches: 13. Germline CDR1 and CDR2: SGHAT and FQNNGV. The CDR3 is 17 amino acids. Here the CDR3 DNA reads TGTGCCAGCAGCTCGGTGTCGCTGGCGGGGGGGTTCAATGAGCAGTTCTTC. Its translation is CASSSVSLAGGFNEQFF.

This rearrangement joins TRBV6-1 to TRBJ2-3; D is possibly TRBD2 (5 bases). Trimming left V 5 bases short and J 4 bases short, with 16 bases between. Germline CDR1 reads MNHNS; CDR2 reads SASEGT. The CDR3 contains 15 residues. The CDR3 reads CASSPSGMFADTQYF. CDR3 DNA: TGTGCCAGCAGTCCCTCGGGGATGTTCGCAGATACGCAGTATTTT.

The chain joins TRBV7-8 to TRBJ1-1, with D uncertain. V was shortened by 7 bases and J by 3 bases, with 15 bases between the two germline ends. The CDR3 loop spans 14 amino acids. Germline V gene lookup returns CDR1 SGHVS and CDR2 FQNEAQ. The CDR3 sequence is CASNLAGGDTEAFF. The CDR3 region has the DNA TGTGCCAGCAATTTAGCGGGCGGTGACACTGAAGCTTTCTTT. The variable domain in full, with the rest retrieved from reference TRBV7-8 and TRBJ1-1, is GAGVSQSPRYKVAKRGQDVALRCDPISGHVSLFWYQQALGQGPEFLTYFQNEAQLDKSGLPSDRFFAERPEGSVSTLKIQRTQQEDSAVYLCASNLAGGDTEAFFGQGTRLTVV.

The chain recombines TRBV6-5 with TRBJ2-1; 12 positions match TRBD2. CDR3 length: 14 residues. Germline V gene data show CDR1 as MNHEY and CDR2 as SVGAGI. The junction had 0 bases not matched to a gene; V was cut back by 0 bases and J by 9 bases. The chain's CDR3 is CASSYSTSGGEQFF. CDR3 DNA: TGTGCCAGCAGTTACTCGACTAGCGGGGGTGAGCAGTTCTTC.

The count of this clone is one. The J gene is TRBJ2-4, the V gene TRBV28; 7 nucleotides match TRBD1. This CDR3 spans 13 amino acids. Trimming removed 6 bases from V and 5 bases from J; junction bases left unmatched: 4. In germline, CDR1 is MDHEN, CDR2 SYDVKM. CDR3 loop: CASSAGGENIQYF. CDR3 sequence (DNA): TGTGCCAGCAGCGCAGGGGGAGAAAACATTCAGTACTTC.